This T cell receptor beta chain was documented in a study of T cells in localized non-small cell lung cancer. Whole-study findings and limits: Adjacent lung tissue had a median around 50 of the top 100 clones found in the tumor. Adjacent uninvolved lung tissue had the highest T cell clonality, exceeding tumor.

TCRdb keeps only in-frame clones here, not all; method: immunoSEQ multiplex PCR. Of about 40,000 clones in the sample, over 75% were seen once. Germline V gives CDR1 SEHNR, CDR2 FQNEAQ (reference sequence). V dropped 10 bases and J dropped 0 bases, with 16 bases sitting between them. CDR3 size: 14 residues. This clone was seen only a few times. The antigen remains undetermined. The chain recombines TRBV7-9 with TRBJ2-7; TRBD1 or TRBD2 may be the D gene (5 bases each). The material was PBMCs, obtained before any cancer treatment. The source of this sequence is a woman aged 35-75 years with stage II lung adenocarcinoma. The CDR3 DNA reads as TGTGCCATAGGTGGGGCAGGGAGCTCCTACGAGCAGTACTTC. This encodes CAIGGAGSSYEQYF.